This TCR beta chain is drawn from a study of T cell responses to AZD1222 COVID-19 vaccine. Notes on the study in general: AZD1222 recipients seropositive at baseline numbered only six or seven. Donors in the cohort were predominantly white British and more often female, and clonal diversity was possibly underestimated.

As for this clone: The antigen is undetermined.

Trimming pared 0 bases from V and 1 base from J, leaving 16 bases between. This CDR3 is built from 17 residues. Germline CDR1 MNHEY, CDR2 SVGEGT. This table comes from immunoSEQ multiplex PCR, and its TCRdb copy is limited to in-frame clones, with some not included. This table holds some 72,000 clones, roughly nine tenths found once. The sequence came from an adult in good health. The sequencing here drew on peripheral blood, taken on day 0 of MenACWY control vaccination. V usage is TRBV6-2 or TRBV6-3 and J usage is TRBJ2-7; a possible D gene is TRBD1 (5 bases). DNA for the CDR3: TGTGCCAGCAGTTACTCGTTAAGACAGATACCTTCCTACGAGCAGTACTTC. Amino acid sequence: CASSYSLRQIPSYEQYF.